These T cell receptor beta chains were read from a single sample in a study of graft-versus-host responses after intestinal transplantation. TCRdb's table, derived via immunoSEQ multiplex PCR, lists solely in-frame clones and lacks some. The repertoire holds tens of thousands of clones, with approximately 40% as singletons. The material was alloreactive CD8+ T cells from a mixed lymphocyte reaction culture, obtained before intestinal transplant. The receptors shown here come from a human patient who received an intestinal transplant. The CDR3 runs from the conserved cysteine through the conserved F or W. The D gene is left open where the match is weak. Rows give clone size only sometimes, using once, few, many, or a class for an expanded clone.

clone size | D gene | J gene | V gene | CDR3 DNA | CDR3 protein
NA | NA | TRBJ1-1 | TRBV28 | TGTGCCAGCAGCCTTGCACCAGGGAACACTGAAGCTTTCTTT | CASSLAPGNTEAFF
NA | NA | TRBJ2-3 | TRBV5-1 | TGCGCCAGCAGCTTGGTACCCACAGATACGCAGTATTTT | CASSLVPTDTQYF
few | TRBD2 | TRBJ2-3 | TRBV18 | TGTGCCAGCTCACCTGGGGTAGCGGGAGCTTCAGATACGCAGTATTTT | CASSPGVAGASDTQYF
NA | TRBD2 | TRBJ2-3 | TRBV11-2 | TGTGCCAGCAGCCACCCCCAGCGGGACACAGATACGCAGTATTTT | CASSHPQRDTDTQYF
NA | NA | TRBJ1-2 | TRBV27 | TGTGCCAGCAGCCCCCGGGGCTCGGGGGGCTATGGCTACACCTTC | CASSPRGSGGYGYTF
NA | NA | TRBJ1-5 | TRBV27 | TGTGCCAGCGGGGGGCTAGCTAATCAGCCCCAGCATTTT | CASGGLANQPQHF
few | TRBD1 | TRBJ1-3 | TRBV18 | TGTGCCAGCTCACCACCGGGGACAGTAGGAAACACCATATATTTT | CASSPPGTVGNTIYF
medium-sized | TRBD2 | TRBJ2-1 | TRBV7-7 | TGTGCTAGCAGCTTCAGCGGGAGTAGCGATGAGCAGTTCTTC | CASSFSGSSDEQFF
few | NA | TRBJ2-5 | TRBV30 | TGTGCCTGGAGTTACAAAGAGACCCAGTACTTC | CAWSYKETQYF
NA | TRBD2 | TRBJ2-2 | TRBV2 | TGTGCCAGCAGGGAAAGACTAGCGGGAGTTGGGACCGGGGAGCTGTTTTTT | CASRERLAGVGTGELFF
NA | NA | TRBJ1-5 | TRBV6-1 | TGTGCCAGCAGTGTGACAGGCAATCAGCCCCAGCATTTT | CASSVTGNQPQHF
few | NA | TRBJ1-1 | TRBV7-9 | TGTGCCAGCAGCTTAGACAGATCAAACACTGAAGCTTTCTTT | CASSLDRSNTEAFF
NA | NA | TRBJ1-1 | TRBV4-1 | TGCGCCAGCAGCCAAGACCCAGGGACAGAAGCTTTCTTT | CASSQDPGTEAFF
NA | TRBD2 | TRBJ2-3 | TRBV4-1 | TGCGCCAGCAGCCGGGGGACTAGCGGGAGGGGGGAAGAGACGCAGTATTTT | CASSRGTSGRGEETQYF
NA | NA | TRBJ1-5 | TRBV2 | TGTGCCAGCAGTGACAACAATCAGCCCCAGCATTTT | CASSDNNQPQHF
few | TRBD2 | TRBJ2-7 | TRBV6-1 | TGTGCCAGCAGGGATCGACTAGCGGGAGGCTACGAGCAGTACTTC | CASRDRLAGGYEQYF
NA | NA | TRBJ2-5 | TRBV5-1 | TGCGCCAGCAGCTTGGAGGGACGGAGAGAGACCCAGTACTTC | CASSLEGRRETQYF
NA | NA | TRBJ2-1 | TRBV9 | TGTGCCAGCAGCGTACTCGCGTCGAGCTCCTACAATGAGCAGTTCTTC | CASSVLASSSYNEQFF
NA | NA | TRBJ1-3 | TRBV21-1 | TGTGCCAGCAGCAACGTGGGCAGGGGGGGACCTACTGGAAACACCATATATTTT | CASSNVGRGGPTGNTIYF
NA | NA | TRBJ1-1 | TRBV5-1 | TGCGCCAGCAGCTTGGCCAGGGCGGTGAACACTGAAGCTTTCTTT | CASSLARAVNTEAFF
NA | TRBD2 | TRBJ2-7 | TRBV6-1 | TGTGCCAGCAGACTAGCGGAGAGGAAACCCTACGAGCAGTACTTC | CASRLAERKPYEQYF
medium-sized | TRBD2 | TRBJ2-7 | TRBV7-9 | TGTGCCAGCAGCTTAGTTAGCGGGAGCAACGAGCAGTACTTC | CASSLVSGSNEQYF
NA | NA | TRBJ1-5 | TRBV29-1 | TGCAGCGTGGGGACGGGAAATCAGCCCCAGCATTTT | CSVGTGNQPQHF
NA | NA | TRBJ2-1 | TRBV6-5 | TGTGCCAGCACCCCATTGACAGTTTACAATGAGCAGTTCTTC | CASTPLTVYNEQFF
NA | NA | TRBJ2-7 | TRBV11-1 | TGTGCCAGCAGTCGTTTGCTGGGGGAAACCTACGAGCAGTACTTC | CASSRLLGETYEQYF
NA | TRBD2 | TRBJ2-7 | TRBV11-2 | TGTGCCAGCAGCTTAGCCGGACTAGCGGTCTCCGAGCAGTACTTC | CASSLAGLAVSEQYF
few | TRBD2 | TRBJ2-1 | TRBV7-2 | TGTGCCAGCAGCCTCGGGCTAGCGGGAGGGAGTGAGCAGTTCTTC | CASSLGLAGGSEQFF
NA | NA | TRBJ1-5 | TRBV2 | TGTGCCAGCAGTGAGGCCCAGGGCAATCAGCCCCAGCATTTT | CASSEAQGNQPQHF
NA | TRBD1 | TRBJ2-1 | TRBV25-1 | TGTGCCAGCAGTGAACTCGGTGACAGGGTGGTCTTC | CASSELGDRVVF
medium-sized | TRBD1 | TRBJ1-2 | TRBV6-5 | TGTGCCAGCAGTTACTCATACAGGGGGAAGAACTATGGCTACACCTTC | CASSYSYRGKNYGYTF
NA | TRBD2 | TRBJ2-7 | TRBV6-5 | TGTGCCGTGGGACTAGCAGGCTACGAGCAGTACTTC | CAVGLAGYEQYF
few | TRBD2 | TRBJ2-7 | TRBV5-4 | TGTGCCAGCAGCCGTAGCGGGAGTCCCGTATACGAGCAGTACTTC | CASSRSGSPVYEQYF
NA | NA | TRBJ2-2 | TRBV7-9 | TGTGCCAGCAGCCTAGAGTTGGGGCGAAACACCGGGGAGCTGTTTTTT | CASSLELGRNTGELFF
once | TRBD1 | TRBJ2-1 | TRBV11-2 | TGTGCCAGCAGCGGTAGACAGGGGGCCTACAATGAGCAGTTCTTC | CASSGRQGAYNEQFF
NA | NA | TRBJ2-5 | TRBV5-8 | TGTGCCAGCAGCTCCGGAAACAGGGGGGGTGGAGAGACCCAGTACTTC | CASSSGNRGGGETQYF
few | NA | TRBJ1-2 | TRBV6-6 | TGTGCCAGCAGATTACAGGGTTCCTATGGCTACACCTTC | CASRLQGSYGYTF
few | NA | TRBJ1-1 | TRBV28 | TGTGCCAGCAGTTTACTGGGGTGGACTGAAGCTTTCTTT | CASSLLGWTEAFF
NA | TRBD2 | TRBJ2-3 | TRBV6-6 | TGTGCCAGCAGTTTGACTAGCGGGAGAATGGTAGATACGCAGTATTTT | CASSLTSGRMVDTQYF
NA | NA | TRBJ1-1 | TRBV7-9 | TGTGCCAGCAGCTTAGGGGGGGGCGCGTGGGCTTTCTTT | CASSLGGGAWAFF
NA | NA | TRBJ1-1 | TRBV18 | TGTGCCAGCTCACCATTCGCGAAAAGGGGGGGCGGGACTGAAGCTTTCTTT | CASSPFAKRGGGTEAFF
few | NA | TRBJ2-7 | TRBV6-1 | TGTGCCAGCAGTCGCGGACCCTTTACGGGGGAGCAGTACTTC | CASSRGPFTGEQYF
NA | NA | TRBJ2-3 | TRBV6-6 | TGTGCCAGCAGTTACGTGATGGCTAGTCAGTATTTT | CASSYVMASQYF